This T cell receptor (beta chain) originates from a study of T cells after yellow fever vaccination. Notes on the study in general: Of the clonotypes, a small share occurred in both CD4 and CD8 compartments. Abundant bulk-derived clonotypes could contaminate FACS-sorted repertoires. Post-booster samples contained most primary-vaccination clones (approximately 95% CD4, about 87% CD8).

Generation of TCR cDNA used 5'RACE template switching (which added a universal primer site and UMIs). A single record per CDR3 protein comes from TCRdb applying MiXCR to the 5' RACE reads. This table has about 360,000 distinct CDR3 sequences, approximately 5.7% appearing once. As concerns this clonotype: What it recognizes is unknown.

Germline V gene data show CDR1 as MNHEY and CDR2 as SVGEGT. After removal of 6 bases from V and 4 bases from J, the junction contained 10 bases not matched to a gene. There are 16 residues in the CDR3. V gene TRBV6-2 or TRBV6-3 combines with J gene TRBJ2-7; 12 nucleotides align to TRBD2. The receptor was isolated from a man aged 25-40 years who received the YFV17D yellow fever vaccine. The input for sequencing was PBMCs, taken 5 days after the yellow fever booster vaccination. The CDR3 nucleotides read TGTGCCAGCAGCGTACTAGCGGGAGGAAGCAATTACGAGCAGTACTTC. Its translation is CASSVLAGGSNYEQYF.